Presented here are 3 T cell receptor beta chains from one specimen sequenced in a study of naive and memory T cell subsets. Two oligonucleotides, mixed equimolar, formed the beta constant-region primer covering TRBC1 and TRBC2. MiXCR, run by TCRdb on the UMI-ligation and nested PCR reads, gives a single entry per CDR3 protein. The data show roughly 98,000 distinct CDR3 sequences, 5.5% to 8.5% seen once. The sequenced sample was central memory CD4+ T cells from blood. These receptors all stem from a human donor in good health.

This clonotype occurred many times. The rearrangement uses TRBV6-2 or TRBV6-3 and TRBJ2-5, with 9 bases fitting TRBD2. This CDR3 is built from 18 residues. Germline V gives CDR1 MNHEY, CDR2 SVGEGT. V shed 4 bases, J shed 1 base, and the junction held 13 bases outside the gene matches. CDR3 in amino acids: CASSSQGGLAPLQETQYF. The CDR3 DNA reads as TGTGCCAGCAGTTCCCAGGGTGGACTAGCGCCTCTCCAAGAGACCCAGTACTTC.

In this sample, this clonotype turned up many times. The chain has TRBV3-1 and TRBJ1-1; D is ambiguous. Germline CDR1 reads LGHDT; CDR2 reads YNNKEL (reference sequence). Trimming took off 4 bases at V and 2 bases at J, with 14 bases between the two ends. The CDR3 length is 15 residues. The CDR3 coding sequence is TGTGCCAGCAGCCTGTACAGCACCGACAACACTGAAGCTTTCTTT. The encoded protein is CASSLYSTDNTEAFF.

This sequence joins TRBV20-1 and TRBJ2-7; no definite D call. The CDR3 is made up of 12 amino acids. Germline V gene lookup returns CDR1 DFQATT and CDR2 SNEGSKA (reference sequence). The V end was cut by 4 bases, the J end by 9 bases, with 16 bases between. For the CDR3, the DNA is TGCAGTGCTAAGGTGAACCTCCAAGGGCAGTACTTC. It encodes CSAKVNLQGQYF.